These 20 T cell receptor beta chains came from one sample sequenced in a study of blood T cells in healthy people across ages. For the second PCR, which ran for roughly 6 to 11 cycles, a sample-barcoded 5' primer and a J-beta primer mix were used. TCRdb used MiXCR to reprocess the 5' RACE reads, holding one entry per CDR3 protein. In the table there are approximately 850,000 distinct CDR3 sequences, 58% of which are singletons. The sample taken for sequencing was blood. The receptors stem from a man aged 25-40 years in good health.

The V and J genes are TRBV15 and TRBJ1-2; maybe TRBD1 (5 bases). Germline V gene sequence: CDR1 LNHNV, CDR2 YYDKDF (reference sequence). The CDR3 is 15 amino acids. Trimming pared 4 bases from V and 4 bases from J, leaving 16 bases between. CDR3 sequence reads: CATSNPSGGAYGYTF. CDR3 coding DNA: TGTGCCACCAGCAACCCCAGTGGGGGAGCCTATGGCTACACCTTC.

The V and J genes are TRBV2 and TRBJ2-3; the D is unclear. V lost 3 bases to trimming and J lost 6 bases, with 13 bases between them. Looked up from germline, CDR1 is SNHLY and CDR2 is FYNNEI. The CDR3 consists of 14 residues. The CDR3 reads CASSDGLSPDTQYF. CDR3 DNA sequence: TGTGCCAGCAGTGATGGGCTATCCCCCGATACGCAGTATTTT.

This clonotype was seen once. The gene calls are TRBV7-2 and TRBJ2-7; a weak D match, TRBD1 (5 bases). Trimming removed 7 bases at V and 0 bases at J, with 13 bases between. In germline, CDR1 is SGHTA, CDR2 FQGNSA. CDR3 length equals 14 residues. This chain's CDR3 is CASILDSGSYEQYF. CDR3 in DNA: TGTGCCAGCATACTTGACAGTGGCTCCTACGAGCAGTACTTC.

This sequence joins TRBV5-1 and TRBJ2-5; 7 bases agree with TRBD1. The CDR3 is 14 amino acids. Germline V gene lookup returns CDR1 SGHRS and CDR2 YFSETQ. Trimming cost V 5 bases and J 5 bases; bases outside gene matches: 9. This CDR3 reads CASRPQGSRETQYF. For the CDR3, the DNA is TGCGCCAGCAGGCCACAGGGGAGCAGGGAGACCCAGTACTTC. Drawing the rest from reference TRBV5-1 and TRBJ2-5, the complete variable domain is KAGVTQTPRYLIKTRGQQVTLSCSPISGHRSVSWYQQTPGQGLQFLFEYFSETQRNKGNFPGRFSGRQFSNSRSEMNVSTLELGDSALYLCASRPQGSRETQYFGPGTRLLVL.

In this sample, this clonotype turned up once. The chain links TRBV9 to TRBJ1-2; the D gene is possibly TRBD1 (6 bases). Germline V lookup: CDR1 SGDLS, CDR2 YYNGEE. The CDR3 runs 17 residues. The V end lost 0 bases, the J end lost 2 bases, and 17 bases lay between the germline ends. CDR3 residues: CASSVGGGMFPNYGYTF. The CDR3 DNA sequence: TGTGCCAGCAGCGTAGGAGGGGGAATGTTTCCAAACTATGGCTACACCTTC.

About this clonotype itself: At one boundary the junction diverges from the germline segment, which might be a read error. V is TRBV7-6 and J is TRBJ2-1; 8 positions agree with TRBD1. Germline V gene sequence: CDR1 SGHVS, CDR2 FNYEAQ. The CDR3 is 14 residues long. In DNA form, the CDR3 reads TGCGCCAGCAGTTGGGGACAGGAGGGGAATGAGCAGTTCTTC. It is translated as CASSWGQEGNEQFF.

DNA of the CDR3: TGTGCCAGCAGCGACCAGGGGGGGCAGTACTTC. It encodes CASSDQGGQYF. The chain links TRBV7-2 to TRBJ2-5; D may be TRBD1 or TRBD2 (7 bases each). The V gene's germline CDR1 is SGHTA and CDR2 FQGNSA. Trimming left V 5 bases short and J 11 bases short, with 12 bases between. The CDR3 length is 11 residues.

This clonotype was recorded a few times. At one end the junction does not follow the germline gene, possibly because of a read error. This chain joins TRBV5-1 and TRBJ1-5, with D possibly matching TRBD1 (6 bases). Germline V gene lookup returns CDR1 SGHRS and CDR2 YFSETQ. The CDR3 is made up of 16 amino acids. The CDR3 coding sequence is TGCGCCAGCAGTTTGGGCCCGGGACAAACCAATCAGCCCCAGCATTTT. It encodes CASSLGPGQTNQPQHF.

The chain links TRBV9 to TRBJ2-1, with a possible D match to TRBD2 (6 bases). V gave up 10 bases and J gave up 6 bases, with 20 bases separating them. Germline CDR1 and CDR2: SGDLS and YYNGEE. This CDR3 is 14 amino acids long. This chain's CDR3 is CASGDSLMINEQFF. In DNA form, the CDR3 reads TGTGCCTCGGGGGACTCCCTGATGATCAATGAGCAGTTCTTC.

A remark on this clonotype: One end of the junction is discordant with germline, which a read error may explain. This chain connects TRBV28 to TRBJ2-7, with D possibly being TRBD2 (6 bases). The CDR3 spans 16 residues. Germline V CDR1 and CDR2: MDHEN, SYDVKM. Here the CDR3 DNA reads TGTGCCAGCAGCCAACGATGGGGGACTCCATCCTCCGAGCAGTACTTC. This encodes CASSQRWGTPSSEQYF.

Written as DNA, the CDR3 is TGTGCCAGCAGCTTAGGGCAGGAGCTTGAAGCTTTCTTT. Amino acids: CASSLGQELEAFF. The chain has TRBV7-9 and TRBJ1-1; D not certain. Per the germline V gene, CDR1 is SEHNR and CDR2 is FQNEAQ (reference sequence). Trimming pared 1 base from V and 7 bases from J, leaving 10 bases between. This CDR3 has 13 residues.

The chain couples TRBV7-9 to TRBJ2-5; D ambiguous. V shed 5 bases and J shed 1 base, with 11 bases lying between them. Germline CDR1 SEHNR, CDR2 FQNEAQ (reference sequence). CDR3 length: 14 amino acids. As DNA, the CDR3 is TGTGCCAGCAGCCTATTGCGGACCCAAGAGACCCAGTACTTC. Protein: CASSLLRTQETQYF.

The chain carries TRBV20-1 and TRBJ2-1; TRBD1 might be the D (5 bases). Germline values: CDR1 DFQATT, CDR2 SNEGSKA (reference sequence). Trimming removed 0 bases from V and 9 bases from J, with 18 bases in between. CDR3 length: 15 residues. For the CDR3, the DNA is TGCAGTGCTAGAGATCAGAGCTGGGGCCGAGGTGAGCAGTTCTTC. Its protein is CSARDQSWGRGEQFF.

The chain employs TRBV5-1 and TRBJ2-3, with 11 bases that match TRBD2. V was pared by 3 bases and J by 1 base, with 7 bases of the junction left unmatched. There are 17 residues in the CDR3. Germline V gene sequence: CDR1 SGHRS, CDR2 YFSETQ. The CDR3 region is CASSSLTSGTRTDTQYF. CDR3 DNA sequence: TGCGCCAGCAGCTCTCTGACTAGCGGGACCCGCACAGATACGCAGTATTTT.

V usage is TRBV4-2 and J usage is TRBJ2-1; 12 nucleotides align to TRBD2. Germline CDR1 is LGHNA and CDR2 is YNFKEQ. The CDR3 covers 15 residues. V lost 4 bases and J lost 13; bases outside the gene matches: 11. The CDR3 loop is CASSPSGGVEETQFF. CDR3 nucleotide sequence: TGTGCCAGCAGCCCTAGCGGGGGGGTTGAAGAGACCCAGTTCTTC.

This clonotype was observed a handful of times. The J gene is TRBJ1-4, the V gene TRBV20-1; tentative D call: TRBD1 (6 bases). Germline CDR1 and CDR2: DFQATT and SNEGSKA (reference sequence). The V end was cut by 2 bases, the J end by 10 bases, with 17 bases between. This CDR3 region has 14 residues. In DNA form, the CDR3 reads TGCAGTGCTAGACCTCCGGGGGGCTGGGGAAAACTGTTTTTT. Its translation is CSARPPGGWGKLFF.

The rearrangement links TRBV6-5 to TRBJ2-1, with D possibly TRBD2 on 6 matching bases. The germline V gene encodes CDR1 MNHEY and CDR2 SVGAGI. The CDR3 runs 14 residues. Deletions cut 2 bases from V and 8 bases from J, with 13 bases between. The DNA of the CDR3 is TGTGCCAGCAGTTACCTCGGGAGAGGAGATGAGCAGTTCTTC. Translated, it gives CASSYLGRGDEQFF.

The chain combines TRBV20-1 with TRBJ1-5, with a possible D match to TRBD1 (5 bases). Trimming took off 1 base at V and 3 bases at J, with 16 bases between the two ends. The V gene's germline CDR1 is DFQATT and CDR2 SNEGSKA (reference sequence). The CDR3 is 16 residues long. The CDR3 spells CSARGSGSGSNQPQHF. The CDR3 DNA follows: TGCAGTGCTAGAGGGTCCGGGTCAGGGTCCAATCAGCCCCAGCATTTT.

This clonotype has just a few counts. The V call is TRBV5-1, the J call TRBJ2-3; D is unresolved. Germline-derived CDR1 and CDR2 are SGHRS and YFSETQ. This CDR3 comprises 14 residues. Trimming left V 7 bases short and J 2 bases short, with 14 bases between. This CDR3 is CASGMGGYTDTQYF. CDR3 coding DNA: TGCGCCAGCGGTATGGGCGGATACACAGATACGCAGTATTTT.

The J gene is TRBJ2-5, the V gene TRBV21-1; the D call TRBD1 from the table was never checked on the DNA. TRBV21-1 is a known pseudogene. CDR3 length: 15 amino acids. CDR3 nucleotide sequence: TGTGCCAGCAGCAAAGTGGGACAGGGGGACAATGAGCAGTACTTC. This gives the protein CASSKVGQGDNEQYF.